This TCR beta chain appears in the sequencing data of a study of T-cell memory formation after mild COVID-19. The CDR3 is 15 residues long. Germline V CDR1 and CDR2: SNHLY, FYNNEI. The germline V and J ends were trimmed by 4 bases and 2 bases, with 15 bases remaining between them. In its sample, this clonotype was seen a few times. TCRdb used MiXCR to reprocess the 5' RACE reads, holding one entry per CDR3 protein. The data contain 350,000 to 500,000 distinct CDR3 sequences, approximately 19% of them singletons. The sequencing sample was made of PBMCs or a T cell subset sorted from them (not recorded which). This receptor was obtained from a man between 18 and 35 years old who had mild COVID-19 (a few samples of this study predate the infection). Cell type and time point are not known. The chain carries TRBV2 and TRBJ2-7; the D gene is possibly TRBD2 (6 bases). The CDR3 DNA sequence: TGTGCCAGCAGTGCCAGGGCGGGGCCAGCCTACGAGCAGTACTTC. It is translated as CASSARAGPAYEQYF.